The 27 T cell receptor beta chains below all came from one sample that was sequenced in a study of shared clonotypes between healthy human individuals. TCRdb's table, derived via immunoSEQ multiplex PCR, lists solely in-frame clones and lacks some. The sample comprises some 2,400,000 clones, almost 96% of which are singletons, and approximately 0.13% rests with the top ten. Sequences were obtained from naive CD4+ T cells sorted from blood. Subset of the sample: CD45RA+ positively selected. The receptors stem from a man between 18 and 29 years old in good health.

V is TRBV6-5 and J is TRBJ2-3, with D possibly TRBD2 on 5 matching bases. V lost 0 bases and J 2 bases, leaving 9 bases between the germline ends. CDR3 length equals 15 residues. Germline CDR1 reads MNHEY; CDR2 reads SVGAGI. CDR3 bases: TGTGCCAGCAGTTACTCCGGACTCCCCACAGATACGCAGTATTTT. Its translation is CASSYSGLPTDTQYF.

Regarding this clone: This sample includes further DNA sequences coding for the same CDR3. This chain joins TRBV5-1 and TRBJ2-5; D is unresolved. This CDR3 region has 11 residues. Trimming took off 1 base at V and 4 bases at J, with 2 bases between the two ends. Germline loops: CDR1 SGHRS, CDR2 YFSETQ. The CDR3 region has the DNA TGCGCCAGCAGCTTGCTAGAGACCCAGTACTTC. Amino acid sequence: CASSLLETQYF.

Turning to this clone: This CDR3 is also generated by other DNA sequences in the sample. The chain couples TRBV7-2 to TRBJ2-7, with a weak D call TRBD1 (6 bases). CDR1 SGHTA and CDR2 FQGNSA come from the germline V gene. Trimming took off 0 bases at V and 3 bases at J, with 9 bases between the two ends. The CDR3 spans 14 residues. The CDR3 region is CASSLASGVYEQYF. DNA for the CDR3: TGTGCCAGCAGCTTAGCGTCAGGGGTCTACGAGCAGTACTTC.

The gene calls are TRBV5-4 and TRBJ1-3, with D unclear. This CDR3 is built from 13 residues. Per the germline V gene, CDR1 is SGHNT and CDR2 is YYREEE (reference sequence). The V gene lost 4 bases and the J gene lost 0 bases, with 5 bases spanning the gap. The CDR3 spells CASSDSSGNTIYF. CDR3 nucleotide sequence: TGTGCCAGCAGCGATTCCTCTGGAAACACCATATATTTT. Using reference TRBV5-4 and TRBJ1-3 for the parts outside the CDR3, the full variable domain is ETGVTQSPTHLIKTRGQQVTLRCSSQSGHNTVSWYQQALGQGPQFIFQYYREEENGRGNFPPRFSGLQFPNYSSELNVNALELDDSALYLCASSDSSGNTIYFGEGSWLTVV.

This chain joins TRBV15 and TRBJ2-5; 8 bases match TRBD1. The CDR3 contains 15 residues. Trimming removed 5 bases from V and 4 bases from J; junction bases left unmatched: 9. Germline V CDR1 and CDR2: LNHNV, YYDKDF (reference sequence). The DNA for the CDR3 is TGTGCCACCAGCGCCCGGACAGGGACGGGAGAGACCCAGTACTTC. Its protein is CATSARTGTGETQYF.

The V and J genes are TRBV2 and TRBJ2-2, with D possibly being TRBD2 (5 bases). V was shortened by 8 bases and J by 2 bases, with 15 bases between the two germline ends. Germline-derived CDR1 and CDR2 are SNHLY and FYNNEI. This CDR3 is built from 15 residues. CDR3 coding DNA: TGTGCCAGCGGAAGTGTAGCGATTAACACCGGGGAGCTGTTTTTT. This sequence encodes CASGSVAINTGELFF.

The chain carries TRBV6-5 and TRBJ2-7; D is unresolved. The CDR3 totals 14 residues. Germline loops: CDR1 MNHEY, CDR2 SVGAGI. With 6 bases removed from V and 3 bases from J, the gap between germline ends came to 15 bases. The CDR3 region is CASSHGPLNYEQYF. For the CDR3, the DNA is TGTGCCAGCAGCCACGGGCCTCTCAACTACGAGCAGTACTTC.

The chain joins TRBV7-9 to TRBJ2-7; the D is unclear. Germline V lookup: CDR1 SEHNR, CDR2 FQNEAQ (reference sequence). This CDR3 contains 18 residues. The V and J ends lost 5 bases and 3 bases respectively, with 26 bases between them. For the CDR3, the DNA is TGTGCCAGCAGCCCCGACGGGTGGGGTTCACCAAAGGACTACGAGCAGTACTTC. This codes for CASSPDGWGSPKDYEQYF. Drawing the rest from reference TRBV7-9 and TRBJ2-7, the complete variable domain is DTGVSQNPRHKITKRGQNVTFRCDPISEHNRLYWYRQTLGQGPEFLTYFQNEAQLEKSRLLSDRFSAERPKGSFSTLEIQRTEQGDSAMYLCASSPDGWGSPKDYEQYFGPGTRLTVT.

Remarks on this clone: At the DNA level, this CDR3 is encoded by other sequences in the same sample as well. The gene calls are TRBV19 and TRBJ1-2, with D possibly being TRBD1 (5 bases). The CDR3 length is 12 residues. CDR1 LNHDA and CDR2 SQIVND come from the germline V gene (reference sequence). V lost 3 bases to trimming and J lost 5 bases, with 7 bases between them. CDR3 DNA: TGTGCCAGTAGTATCGCAGGGTATGGCTACACCTTC. Its protein is CASSIAGYGYTF.

The V call is TRBV4-1, the J call TRBJ2-7; 13 bases agree with TRBD2. There are 16 residues in the CDR3. Per the germline V gene, CDR1 is MGHRA and CDR2 is YSYEKL. Losses at the gene ends were 4 bases for V and 7 bases for J; bases not matched to a gene: 10. CDR3 coding DNA: TGCGCCAGCAGCCGTACAGGACTAGCGGGAGATGTGGAGCAGTACTTC. Translating it yields CASSRTGLAGDVEQYF.

A note on this clone: Other nucleotide sequences from this sample produce the same CDR3. This chain connects TRBV18 to TRBJ2-2; unclear D gene. V was cut by 0 bases and J by 1 base, with 6 bases left in between. Germline lookup yields CDR1 KGHSH and CDR2 LQKENI. The CDR3 is made up of 15 amino acids. For the CDR3, the DNA is TGTGCCAGCTCACCACCAGGTCGGAACACCGGGGAGCTGTTTTTT. Translating gives CASSPPGRNTGELFF. Full variable domain (remainder filled in from reference TRBV18 and TRBJ2-2): NAGVMQNPRHLVRRRGQEARLRCSPMKGHSHVYWYRQLPEEGLKFMVYLQKENIIDESGMPKERFSAEFPKEGPSILRIQQVVRGDSAAYFCASSPPGRNTGELFFGEGSRLTVL.

V usage is TRBV18 and J usage is TRBJ1-6, with a possible D match to TRBD1 (6 bases). This CDR3 comprises 17 residues. Germline-derived CDR1 and CDR2 are KGHSH and LQKENI. Deletions cut 3 bases from V and 0 bases from J, with 12 bases between. CDR3 in amino acids: CASSPQGTSSYNSPLHF. The CDR3 nucleotides are TGTGCCAGCTCACCTCAGGGGACGAGCTCCTATAATTCACCCCTCCACTTT. The variable domain in full, with the rest retrieved from reference TRBV18 and TRBJ1-6, is NAGVMQNPRHLVRRRGQEARLRCSPMKGHSHVYWYRQLPEEGLKFMVYLQKENIIDESGMPKERFSAEFPKEGPSILRIQQVVRGDSAAYFCASSPQGTSSYNSPLHFGNGTRLTVT.

V usage is TRBV6-1 and J usage is TRBJ1-2; D unclear. The V gene lost 4 bases and the J gene lost 4 bases, with 7 bases spanning the gap. The CDR3 runs 12 residues. Germline lookup yields CDR1 MNHNS and CDR2 SASEGT. The DNA for the CDR3 is TGTGCCAGCAGTGTGAACATCTATGGCTACACCTTC. Translation gives CASSVNIYGYTF.

The CDR3 spells CASNYWEHGTDTQYF. The CDR3 coding sequence is TGCGCCAGCAACTACTGGGAACATGGGACAGATACGCAGTATTTT. The chain combines TRBV5-1 with TRBJ2-3; no clear D. Germline V gene sequence: CDR1 SGHRS, CDR2 YFSETQ. The CDR3 runs to 15 residues. V lost 6 bases to trimming and J lost 3 bases, with 17 bases between them.

V gene TRBV28 combines with J gene TRBJ2-7; maybe TRBD2 (6 bases). This CDR3 contains 15 residues. V lost 7 bases, J lost 0 bases, and 16 bases lay in between. Germline CDR1 MDHEN, CDR2 SYDVKM. CDR3 region: CASTSGGAPSYEQYF. CDR3 DNA: TGTGCCAGCACCTCGGGCGGGGCCCCCTCCTACGAGCAGTACTTC.

This sequence joins TRBV5-1 and TRBJ1-1; 10 bases fit TRBD1. Germline V lookup: CDR1 SGHRS, CDR2 YFSETQ. The trim removed 4 bases at V and 0 bases at J, leaving 12 bases unmatched. The CDR3 is 18 residues long. This CDR3 reads CASSKRGQGGPLNTEAFF. The CDR3 DNA follows: TGCGCCAGCAGCAAAAGAGGACAGGGGGGGCCTTTGAACACTGAAGCTTTCTTT.

CDR3 DNA sequence: TGTGCCAGCAGGGGGACAGGCGGCCCCGGGGAGCTGTTTTTT. Translating gives CASRGTGGPGELFF. This chain connects TRBV2 to TRBJ2-2; TRBD1 agrees at 8 bases. CDR1 is SNHLY and CDR2 is FYNNEI in the germline V gene. CDR3 size: 14 residues. The trim removed 6 bases at V and 6 bases at J, leaving 6 bases unmatched.

V is TRBV27 and J is TRBJ2-7; no definite D call. Germline V gene sequence: CDR1 MNHEY, CDR2 SMNVEV (reference sequence). The length of the CDR3 is 13 residues. V lost 3 bases and J lost 2, with 8 bases in between. The CDR3 sequence is CASSFTNTYEQYF. CDR3 nucleotides: TGTGCCAGCAGTTTCACAAACACCTACGAGCAGTACTTC.

The rearrangement joins TRBV2 to TRBJ2-1; 9 positions match TRBD2. Germline V gene lookup returns CDR1 SNHLY and CDR2 FYNNEI. The V gene end was trimmed by 5 bases and the J gene end by 9 bases; junction bases not matched to a gene: 11. The CDR3 spans 15 residues. The CDR3 nucleotides read TGTGCCAGCAGTAAGAAGCGGGAGGAGTATGGTGAGCAGTTCTTC. Translated, it gives CASSKKREEYGEQFF. Full variable domain (missing parts from reference TRBV2 and TRBJ2-1): EPEVTQTPSHQVTQMGQEVILRCVPISNHLYFYWYRQILGQKVEFLVSFYNNEISEKSEIFDDQFSVERPDGSNFTLKIRSTKLEDSAMYFCASSKKREEYGEQFFGPGTRLTVL.

This sequence joins TRBV4-1 and TRBJ2-2, with 7 bases lining up with TRBD2. CDR1 MGHRA and CDR2 YSYEKL come from the germline V gene. CDR3 length: 15 amino acids. Trimming at V came to 1 base and at J to 5 bases, leaving 4 bases not matched to a gene. CDR3 in DNA: TGCGCCAGCAGCCAAGTGAGCGGGGTGACCGGGGAGCTGTTTTTT. Protein product: CASSQVSGVTGELFF.

The V gene is TRBV7-9, the J gene TRBJ2-7; D is ambiguous. In germline, CDR1 is SEHNR, CDR2 FQNEAQ (reference sequence). Trimming took 5 bases from V and 3 from J, leaving 14 bases between them. CDR3 length equals 14 residues. CDR3 DNA sequence: TGTGCCAGCAGCCCCTCCGGTGGGATCTACGAGCAGTACTTC. Protein: CASSPSGGIYEQYF.

The chain is built from TRBV18 and TRBJ2-7, with 9 bases fitting TRBD1. Germline CDR1 and CDR2: KGHSH and LQKENI. The CDR3 totals 14 residues. Trimming at V came to 6 bases and at J to 5 bases, leaving 8 bases not matched to a gene. CDR3 coding DNA: TGTGCCAGCTCCACCCAAGGACAGGGGAACGAGCAGTACTTC. Translating it yields CASSTQGQGNEQYF.

About this clone: Within the sample, other DNA sequences also encode this same CDR3. The chain is built from TRBV5-1 and TRBJ1-3, with D possibly being TRBD1 (5 bases). This CDR3 region has 15 residues. The germline V gene encodes CDR1 SGHRS and CDR2 YFSETQ. V dropped 4 bases and J dropped 0 bases, with 11 bases sitting between them. The CDR3 is CASSSTGLSGNTIYF. The CDR3 region has the DNA TGCGCCAGCAGCAGCACAGGACTCTCTGGAAACACCATATATTTT.

The chain joins TRBV10-3 to TRBJ2-7, with 8 bases lining up with TRBD2. V was clipped by 5 bases and J by 3 bases; unmatched bases: 6. Germline lookup yields CDR1 ENHRY and CDR2 SYGVKD. CDR3 size: 14 residues. Here the CDR3 reads CAISTPTSDYEQYF. The CDR3 bases are TGTGCCATCAGTACCCCGACTAGCGACTACGAGCAGTACTTC.

The gene calls are TRBV11-1 and TRBJ2-7; 10 bases map to TRBD1. The V and J ends lost 4 bases and 6 bases, in that order; junction bases with no gene match: 9. The CDR3 totals 15 residues. The germline V gene encodes CDR1 SGHAT and CDR2 FQDESV (reference sequence). The chain's CDR3 is CASSSRDRGKGEQYF. The DNA for the CDR3 is TGTGCCAGCAGCTCCCGGGACAGGGGAAAGGGCGAGCAGTACTTC.

The chain employs TRBV7-9 and TRBJ1-1; TRBD1 matches 9 bases. The CDR3 length is 16 residues. The germline V gene encodes CDR1 SEHNR and CDR2 FQNEAQ (reference sequence). The J segment lost 1 base and the V segment lost 4 bases, leaving 7 bases of the junction unmatched. The CDR3 DNA reads as TGTGCCAGCAGCTCTACAGGGGGCGCAAGGAACACTGAAGCTTTCTTT. Its translation: CASSSTGGARNTEAFF.

This chain joins TRBV5-1 and TRBJ1-6; D gene ambiguous. The V end was cut by 6 bases, the J end by 6 bases, with 16 bases between. Germline CDR1 SGHRS, CDR2 YFSETQ. This CDR3 has 15 amino acids. The CDR3 DNA sequence: TGCGCCAGCAACCCCGGGTCCCCCTTTAATTCACCCCTCCACTTT. Amino acids: CASNPGSPFNSPLHF.